This T cell receptor beta chain was sequenced during a study of cytomegalovirus exposure and HLA in healthy donors. Sequenced by immunoSEQ multiplex PCR; TCRdb stores in-frame clones only, minus some. The table lists approximately 280,000 clones, approximately 90% of them singletons. The length of the CDR3 is 17 residues. Trimming pared 5 bases from V and 7 bases from J, leaving 23 bases between. Germline V lookup: CDR1 SGHAT, CDR2 FQNNGV. The chain has TRBV11-2 and TRBJ2-2; D may be TRBD2 (6 bases). Sequenced: PBMCs. This receptor was obtained from a woman aged 18-29 years in good health and CMV-seronegative. The CDR3 sequence is CASSPPIGTRGGGELFF. DNA for the CDR3: TGTGCCAGCAGCCCACCGATCGGGACTCGCGGTGGCGGGGAGCTGTTTTTT.